Shown below are 25 T cell receptor beta chains from a single sample sequenced in a study of cytomegalovirus exposure and HLA in healthy donors. This PCR relied on a set of 60 Vbeta primers and 13 Jbeta primers. Sequenced by immunoSEQ multiplex PCR; TCRdb stores in-frame clones only, minus some. Of roughly 99,000 clones listed, approximately 80% were seen once; the top ten hold 3.5% to 5%. The sequenced sample was PBMCs. These receptors were taken from a male donor in good health and CMV-seronegative.

The chain uses TRBV6-5 and TRBJ1-1; D is uncertain. V lost 8 bases and J lost 0, with 10 bases in between. The CDR3 is 13 residues long. CDR1 and CDR2 from the germline V gene are MNHEY and SVGAGI. The CDR3 sequence is CASLNDMNTEAFF. The CDR3 DNA is TGTGCCAGCTTGAACGACATGAACACTGAAGCTTTCTTT.

The chain employs TRBV7-9 and TRBJ2-7; perhaps TRBD2 as D (5 bases). The CDR3 spans 12 residues. Germline-derived CDR1 and CDR2 are SEHNR and FQNEAQ (reference sequence). V shed 5 bases and J shed 3 bases, with 8 bases lying between them. The CDR3 protein is CASSLDYYEQYF. The CDR3 coding sequence is TGTGCCAGCAGCCTAGACTACTACGAGCAGTACTTC. Using reference TRBV7-9 and TRBJ2-7 for the parts outside the CDR3, the full variable domain is DTGVSQNPRHKITKRGQNVTFRCDPISEHNRLYWYRQTLGQGPEFLTYFQNEAQLEKSRLLSDRFSAERPKGSFSTLEIQRTEQGDSAMYLCASSLDYYEQYFGPGTRLTVT.

V gene TRBV15 combines with J gene TRBJ2-5; TRBD2 matches 12 bases. Germline-derived CDR1 and CDR2 are LNHNV and YYDKDF (reference sequence). The V segment lost 7 bases and the J segment 1 base; nucleotides outside the gene matches: 7. The CDR3 has 16 residues. DNA of the CDR3: TGTGCCACCACCCGACTAGCGGGAGAGGTCCAAGAGACCCAGTACTTC. Protein product: CATTRLAGEVQETQYF. Based on the CDR3 plus reference TRBV15 and TRBJ2-5, the full variable domain is DAMVIQNPRYQVTQFGKPVTLSCSQTLNHNVMYWYQQKSSQAPKLLFHYYDKDFNNEADTPDNFQSRRPNTSFCFLDIRSPGLGDTAMYLCATTRLAGEVQETQYFGPGTRLLVL.

CDR3 sequence (DNA): TGTGCCAGCAGTGGGACAGGGGGTCTATACTATGGCTACACCTTC. It encodes CASSGTGGLYYGYTF. The chain couples TRBV6-1 to TRBJ1-2; 10 bases match TRBD1. Germline-derived CDR1 and CDR2 are MNHNS and SASEGT. The CDR3 length is 15 residues. Germline trimming cut 4 bases from V and 3 bases from J; bases unmatched to any gene: 5.

The chain carries TRBV30 and TRBJ2-5, with D perhaps matching TRBD2 (7 bases). CDR3 size: 14 residues. V lost 1 base to trimming and J lost 4 bases, with 13 bases between them. CDR1 is GTSNPN, CDR2 SVGIG, per germline (reference sequence). The CDR3 reads CAWSDGGRAETQYF. CDR3 nucleotide sequence: TGTGCCTGGAGTGACGGGGGGCGCGCAGAGACCCAGTACTTC.

The V gene is TRBV23-1, the J gene TRBJ2-7, with TRBD1 as a possible D gene (6 bases). TRBV23-1 is annotated as an ORF whose role is uncertain. Trimming cost V 4 bases and J 0 bases, with 10 bases left between them. This CDR3 region has 14 residues. The CDR3 nucleotides read TGCGCCAGCAGTCCTCCGGACAGCTCCTACGAGCAGTACTTC. Its protein product is CASSPPDSSYEQYF.

This clone was seen only once. V usage is TRBV27 and J usage is TRBJ2-3; weak D call: TRBD2 (6 bases). This CDR3 comprises 14 residues. Per germline, CDR1 MNHEY and CDR2 SMNVEV (reference sequence). Trimming removed 7 bases at V and 5 bases at J, with 16 bases between. CDR3 residues: CASKRDLAQDTQYF. CDR3 coding DNA: TGTGCCAGCAAACGGGACTTAGCACAAGATACGCAGTATTTT.

The chain is built from TRBV9 and TRBJ2-3, with D possibly TRBD2 on 5 matching bases. Germline lookup yields CDR1 SGDLS and CDR2 YYNGEE. There are 17 residues in the CDR3. V was pared by 5 bases and J by 3 bases, with 22 bases between. CDR3 region: CASRRLTGIRDTDTQYF. The CDR3 DNA is TGTGCCAGCAGACGACTAACGGGAATCAGAGATACAGATACGCAGTATTTT. The full variable domain, completed using reference TRBV9 and TRBJ2-3, is DSGVTQTPKHLITATGQRVTLRCSPRSGDLSVYWYQQSLDQGLQFLIQYYNGEERAKGNILERFSAQQFPDLHSELNLSSLELGDSALYFCASRRLTGIRDTDTQYFGPGTRLTVL.

This clone was detected only a few times. The rearrangement links TRBV30 to TRBJ1-1; D unresolved. CDR1 and CDR2 from the germline V gene are GTSNPN and SVGIG (reference sequence). Trimming pared 4 bases from V and 0 bases from J, leaving 6 bases between. The CDR3 totals 12 residues. CDR3 coding DNA: TGTGCCTGGACACCGGTGAACACTGAAGCTTTCTTT. It yields the protein CAWTPVNTEAFF.

The gene calls are TRBV28 and TRBJ1-2, with TRBD1 matching over 8 bases. V lost 2 bases, J lost 5 bases, and 7 bases stayed unmatched. The CDR3 runs to 15 residues. Germline V gene lookup returns CDR1 MDHEN and CDR2 SYDVKM. The CDR3 DNA is TGTGCCAGCAGTTTAACCGGGACAGGTTCTTATGGCTACACCTTC. It is translated as CASSLTGTGSYGYTF.

The V gene is TRBV7-8, the J gene TRBJ1-5, with D possibly TRBD1 on 5 matching bases. CDR1 is SGHVS and CDR2 is FQNEAQ in the germline V gene. This CDR3 spans 15 amino acids. The V and J ends lost 0 bases and 2 bases respectively, with 8 bases between them. CDR3 residues: CASSLAGGGNQPQHF. The CDR3 DNA is TGTGCCAGCAGCTTAGCGGGGGGGGGCAATCAGCCCCAGCATTTT.

J is TRBJ2-1 and V is TRBV27; 7 nucleotides match TRBD2. The V gene end was trimmed by 6 bases and the J gene end by 0 bases; junction bases not matched to a gene: 5. The CDR3 runs to 15 residues. Germline lookup yields CDR1 MNHEY and CDR2 SMNVEV (reference sequence). The CDR3 loop reads CASRSSGGSYNEQFF. DNA for the CDR3: TGTGCCAGCAGATCCTCGGGGGGCTCCTACAATGAGCAGTTCTTC.

The J gene is TRBJ2-2, the V gene TRBV5-1, with 12 bases lining up with TRBD2. V lost 2 bases, J lost 6 bases, and 8 bases stayed unmatched. The CDR3 runs 17 residues. Germline CDR1 reads SGHRS; CDR2 reads YFSETQ. Here the CDR3 DNA reads TGCGCCAGCAGCTTTACTATCCTAGCGGGAGGGCCCGGGGAGCTGTTTTTT. This translates into CASSFTILAGGPGELFF.

V and J are TRBV13 and TRBJ2-3; TRBD2 aligns across 10 bases. With 4 bases clipped from V and 2 bases from J, the junction kept 6 bases outside the gene matches. In germline, CDR1 is PRHDT, CDR2 FYEKMQ (reference sequence). This CDR3 has 16 amino acids. DNA of the CDR3: TGTGCCAGCAGCTCCGCTAGCGGGGGAAACACAGATACGCAGTATTTT. The encoded protein is CASSSASGGNTDTQYF.

The genes are TRBV7-2 and TRBJ2-2; D might be TRBD1 (6 bases). The CDR3 totals 15 residues. The germline CDR1 and CDR2 sequences are SGHTA and FQGNSA. Trimming left V 6 bases short and J 0 bases short, with 11 bases between. The CDR3 is CASRRAGANTGELFF. CDR3 DNA sequence: TGTGCCAGCAGGAGGGCAGGGGCGAACACCGGGGAGCTGTTTTTT.

This rearrangement joins TRBV4-2 to TRBJ1-4; 8 nucleotides align to TRBD1. CDR1 is LGHNA and CDR2 is YNFKEQ in the germline V gene. V was clipped by 7 bases and J by 7 bases; unmatched bases: 5. This CDR3 has 13 amino acids. CDR3 region: CASISGQGEKLFF. In DNA form, the CDR3 reads TGTGCCAGCATATCAGGACAGGGTGAAAAACTGTTTTTT.

This clone was observed once. This chain links TRBV5-1 with TRBJ2-7; the D gene is possibly TRBD2 (5 bases). Trimming stripped 2 bases from V and 4 bases from J, with 19 bases between. Germline loops: CDR1 SGHRS, CDR2 YFSETQ. The CDR3 runs to 16 residues. CDR3 amino acids: CASSFQNSVTRYEQYF. In DNA form, the CDR3 reads TGCGCCAGCAGCTTTCAAAATAGCGTAACGCGGTACGAGCAGTACTTC.

V is TRBV30 and J is TRBJ1-1; no firm D call. Germline CDR1 is GTSNPN and CDR2 is SVGIG (reference sequence). There are 13 residues in the CDR3. V lost 7 bases, J lost 3 bases, and 15 bases lay in between. The CDR3, as DNA: TGTGCCTATCAGCGGGGTAGGGACACTGAAGCTTTCTTT. Translating it yields CAYQRGRDTEAFF.

This clone was recorded only once. The rearrangement links TRBV25-1 to TRBJ1-6; D call uncertain. Germline CDR1 MGHDK, CDR2 SYGVNS. CDR3 size: 13 residues. Trimming took 7 bases from V and 8 from J, leaving 12 bases between them. This chain's CDR3 is CASIGGVDSPLHF. For the CDR3, the DNA is TGTGCCAGCATTGGAGGAGTAGATTCACCCCTCCACTTT.

The chain uses TRBV4-2 and TRBJ2-2; tentative D call: TRBD2 (6 bases). The CDR3 covers 19 residues. Between the trimmed V and J ends, which lost 4 bases and 5 bases, there was a span of 26 bases. CDR1 is LGHNA, CDR2 YNFKEQ, per germline. CDR3 protein: CASSPLSLTSGPLTGELFF. DNA for the CDR3: TGTGCCAGCAGCCCCCTTTCTCTAACGAGCGGGCCGTTAACCGGGGAGCTGTTTTTT.

The chain recombines TRBV29-1 with TRBJ1-1, with 7 bases matching TRBD1. This CDR3 is built from 15 residues. V lost 0 bases, J lost 4 bases, and 8 bases stayed unmatched. Germline values: CDR1 SQVTM, CDR2 ANQGSEA. This CDR3 is CSVEDPDRESTEAFF. CDR3 DNA: TGCAGCGTTGAAGACCCTGACAGGGAAAGCACTGAAGCTTTCTTT.

The chain carries TRBV7-3 and TRBJ2-2; D ambiguous. The CDR3 covers 14 residues. Deletions cut 1 base from V and 3 bases from J, with 6 bases between. Germline values: CDR1 SGHTA, CDR2 FQGTGA. The CDR3 here is CASSLNGYTGELFF. CDR3 coding DNA: TGTGCCAGCAGCTTAAACGGGTACACCGGGGAGCTGTTTTTT.

This clone was seen once. The V gene is TRBV5-4, the J gene TRBJ1-2; a weak D match, TRBD1 (6 bases). The length of the CDR3 is 14 residues. V gave up 0 bases and J gave up 1 base, with 7 bases separating them. From germline, CDR1 is SGHNT and CDR2 YYREEE (reference sequence). The CDR3 sequence is CASSLGQDNYGYTF. CDR3 in DNA: TGTGCCAGCAGCTTGGGACAGGATAACTATGGCTACACCTTC.

The chain uses TRBV11-2 and TRBJ2-6; tentative D call: TRBD1 (6 bases). The CDR3 contains 17 residues. CDR1 is SGHAT, CDR2 FQNNGV, per germline. V gave up 6 bases and J gave up 3 bases, with 18 bases separating them. The CDR3 loop is CASRGVRGPGGANVLTF. For the CDR3, the DNA is TGTGCCAGCAGGGGAGTCAGGGGTCCGGGTGGGGCCAACGTCCTGACTTTC.

DNA of the CDR3: TGTGCCAGCAGTTATGGGGACAGGGAGGACACTGAAGCTTTCTTT. Its protein product is CASSYGDREDTEAFF. V and J are TRBV6-5 and TRBJ1-1; 9 nucleotides line up with TRBD1. V lost 3 bases and J lost 3; bases outside the gene matches: 5. The CDR3 is made up of 15 amino acids. Germline CDR1 is MNHEY and CDR2 is SVGAGI.